The source of this T cell receptor (beta chain) is a study of identical twins. The study, taken as a whole, reports: Excess low generation probability was seen in twin-shared out-of-frame alpha sequences.

The authors used template switching to add a universal primer site and gave cDNA unique molecular identifiers. TCRdb processed the 5' RACE reads anew with MiXCR; each CDR3 protein has one entry. The sample has fewer than 500,000 distinct CDR3 sequences, approximately 14% seen once; the top ten hold approximately 1%. This CDR3 is 16 amino acids long. Germline loops: CDR1 SGHDN, CDR2 FVKESK. V lost 4 bases, J lost 0 bases, and 10 bases lay in between. This clonotype was found a few times. Its antigen remains unidentified. Another study also made use of these data, one on yellow fever vaccine responses in identical twins.

Sequencing used CD4+ T cells sorted from blood. The receptor was isolated from a woman aged 18-29 years in good health. The V gene is TRBV14, the J gene TRBJ2-6; D is possibly TRBD1 (6 bases). The CDR3 bases are TGTGCCAGCAGCCCACACAGGGCCTCTGGGGCCAACGTCCTGACTTTC. It specifies CASSPHRASGANVLTF.